These T cell receptor beta chains were read from a single sample in a study of cytomegalovirus exposure and HLA in healthy donors. The repertoire was sequenced with immunoSEQ multiplex PCR; TCRdb's copy has only in-frame clones and lacks some. The sample includes around 130,000 clones, just under 90% of them seen just once. Source material: PBMCs. Every receptor here comes from a man aged 25 to 40 in good health and CMV-seronegative. CDR3s include the opening cysteine and the closing phenylalanine or tryptophan. The D gene is left open where the match is weak. Clone sizes are given selectively: once, few, many, or a class where the clone is expanded.

D gene: TRBD1
V gene: TRBV10-3
clone size: .
CDR3 length: 14
J gene: TRBJ1-1
CDR3 protein: CAISGTGMNTEAFF
CDR3 DNA: TGTGCCATCAGTGGGACAGGGATGAACACTGAAGCTTTCTTT

D gene: .
V gene: TRBV18
clone size: .
CDR3 length: 14
J gene: TRBJ2-7
CDR3 protein: CASSPLRQDSEQYF
CDR3 DNA: TGTGCCAGCTCACCACTGAGACAGGACAGCGAGCAGTACTTC

D gene: .
V gene: TRBV21-1
clone size: .
CDR3 length: 16
J gene: TRBJ2-2
CDR3 protein: CASSNSRGSNTGELFF
CDR3 DNA: TGTGCCAGCAGCAATTCCAGGGGGTCGAACACCGGGGAGCTGTTTTTT

D gene: TRBD1
V gene: TRBV11-2
clone size: few
CDR3 length: 14
J gene: TRBJ1-6
CDR3 protein: CASSTGTDNSPLHF
CDR3 DNA: TGTGCCAGCAGCACCGGGACAGATAATTCACCCCTCCACTTT

D gene: .
V gene: TRBV5-8
clone size: .
CDR3 length: 14
J gene: TRBJ2-7
CDR3 protein: CASSLSSRTYEQYF
CDR3 DNA: TGTGCCAGCAGCTTGTCTAGCAGAACCTACGAGCAGTACTTC

D gene: TRBD1
V gene: TRBV18
clone size: .
CDR3 length: 17
J gene: TRBJ2-7
CDR3 protein: CASSPKPPGQLTYEQYF
CDR3 DNA: TGTGCCAGCTCACCGAAGCCCCCGGGACAGCTGACCTACGAGCAGTACTTC

D gene: TRBD1
V gene: TRBV7-2
clone size: .
CDR3 length: 13
J gene: TRBJ1-2
CDR3 protein: CASSFRDSYGYTF
CDR3 DNA: TGTGCCAGCAGCTTTCGGGACAGCTATGGCTACACCTTC

D gene: .
V gene: TRBV7-3
clone size: .
CDR3 length: 12
J gene: TRBJ1-2
CDR3 protein: CASSPSPYGYTF
CDR3 DNA: TGTGCCAGCAGCCCCAGTCCCTATGGCTACACCTTC

D gene: TRBD2
V gene: TRBV25-1
clone size: .
CDR3 length: 15
J gene: TRBJ2-1
CDR3 protein: CASSVAGGSYNEQFF
CDR3 DNA: TGTGCCAGCAGTGTAGCGGGGGGCAGCTACAATGAGCAGTTCTTC

D gene: .
V gene: TRBV7-6
clone size: few
CDR3 length: 14
J gene: TRBJ1-2
CDR3 protein: CASSPGDRLLGYTF
CDR3 DNA: TGTGCCAGCAGTCCAGGTGACAGGCTGCTGGGCTACACCTTC

D gene: .
V gene: TRBV19
clone size: .
CDR3 length: 14
J gene: TRBJ1-4
CDR3 protein: CASTSQGRGEKLFF
CDR3 DNA: TGTGCCAGTACCTCCCAAGGAAGGGGAGAAAAACTGTTTTTT

D gene: .
V gene: TRBV4-1
clone size: .
CDR3 length: 16
J gene: TRBJ1-1
CDR3 protein: CASSQVEGRGNTEAFF
CDR3 DNA: TGCGCCAGCAGCCAAGTGGAGGGAAGGGGGAACACTGAAGCTTTCTTT

D gene: TRBD2
V gene: TRBV10-3
clone size: .
CDR3 length: 16
J gene: TRBJ2-3
CDR3 protein: CAISSTSGGPADTQYF
CDR3 DNA: TGTGCCATCAGCTCTACTAGCGGGGGGCCGGCAGATACGCAGTATTTT

D gene: .
V gene: TRBV7-3
clone size: .
CDR3 length: 16
J gene: TRBJ2-1
CDR3 protein: CASSRPEGGEHNEQFF
CDR3 DNA: TGTGCCAGCAGCCGCCCCGAGGGTGGGGAACACAATGAGCAGTTCTTC

D gene: TRBD2
V gene: TRBV7-6
clone size: .
CDR3 length: 15
J gene: TRBJ2-1
CDR3 protein: CASSLVAGGNNEQFF
CDR3 DNA: TGTGCCAGCAGCTTAGTAGCGGGGGGCAACAATGAGCAGTTCTTC

D gene: TRBD1
V gene: TRBV5-1
clone size: .
CDR3 length: 15
J gene: TRBJ1-1
CDR3 protein: CASRGPGQTSTEAFF
CDR3 DNA: TGCGCCAGCCGAGGCCCGGGACAGACTTCCACTGAAGCTTTCTTT

D gene: TRBD1
V gene: TRBV5-6
clone size: once
CDR3 length: 14
J gene: TRBJ2-3
CDR3 protein: CASSSGPDRDTQYF
CDR3 DNA: TGTGCCAGCAGCTCCGGGCCGGACAGGGATACGCAGTATTTT

D gene: TRBD1
V gene: TRBV28
clone size: .
CDR3 length: 17
J gene: TRBJ1-1
CDR3 protein: CATGTGGLVGYNTEAFF
CDR3 DNA: TGTGCCACAGGGACAGGGGGCCTCGTAGGCTACAACACTGAAGCTTTCTTT

D gene: TRBD1
V gene: TRBV6-5
clone size: .
CDR3 length: 13
J gene: TRBJ1-2
CDR3 protein: CASFQGASYGYTF
CDR3 DNA: TGTGCCAGTTTCCAGGGGGCATCCTATGGCTACACCTTC

D gene: TRBD1
V gene: TRBV29-1
clone size: .
CDR3 length: 15
J gene: TRBJ2-4
CDR3 protein: CSVGRTGFGKNIQYF
CDR3 DNA: TGCAGCGTTGGAAGGACAGGTTTCGGCAAAAACATTCAGTACTTC

D gene: .
V gene: TRBV5-4
clone size: .
CDR3 length: 16
J gene: TRBJ1-1
CDR3 protein: CASSPWVGGLDTEAFF
CDR3 DNA: TGTGCCAGCAGCCCATGGGTAGGGGGTCTGGACACTGAAGCTTTCTTT

D gene: .
V gene: TRBV25-1
clone size: .
CDR3 length: 13
J gene: TRBJ1-6
CDR3 protein: CASSEQGGSPLHF
CDR3 DNA: TGTGCCAGCAGTGAACAGGGTGGTTCACCCCTCCACTTT

D gene: .
V gene: TRBV19
clone size: .
CDR3 length: 15
J gene: TRBJ2-7
CDR3 protein: CASSVLGGGSYEQYF
CDR3 DNA: TGTGCCAGTAGTGTACTAGGGGGTGGATCCTACGAGCAGTACTTC

D gene: .
V gene: TRBV21-1
clone size: .
CDR3 length: 16
J gene: TRBJ1-5
CDR3 protein: CASSNRPGISNQPQHF
CDR3 DNA: TGTGCCAGCAGCAATCGACCGGGGATTAGCAATCAGCCCCAGCATTTT

D gene: TRBD2
V gene: TRBV6-6
clone size: .
CDR3 length: 16
J gene: TRBJ2-1
CDR3 protein: CASSYLGLDIYNEQFF
CDR3 DNA: TGTGCCAGCAGTTATTTAGGACTAGATATTTACAATGAGCAGTTCTTC

D gene: .
V gene: TRBV28
clone size: .
CDR3 length: 14
J gene: TRBJ1-5
CDR3 protein: CASSGLEPYQPQHF
CDR3 DNA: TGTGCCAGCAGCGGACTGGAGCCCTATCAGCCCCAGCATTTT

D gene: .
V gene: TRBV10-2
clone size: .
CDR3 length: 14
J gene: TRBJ2-2
CDR3 protein: CASSDGLKAGELFF
CDR3 DNA: TGCGCCAGCAGTGACGGGTTAAAGGCCGGGGAGCTGTTTTTT

D gene: .
V gene: TRBV27
clone size: .
CDR3 length: 14
J gene: TRBJ2-7
CDR3 protein: CASSLLTGFGEQYF
CDR3 DNA: TGTGCCAGCAGTTTACTCACAGGTTTCGGCGAGCAGTACTTC

D gene: .
V gene: TRBV2
clone size: .
CDR3 length: 14
J gene: TRBJ2-1
CDR3 protein: CASSGVPTYNEQFF
CDR3 DNA: TGTGCCAGCAGTGGAGTGCCTACCTACAATGAGCAGTTCTTC

D gene: .
V gene: TRBV4-3
clone size: .
CDR3 length: 17
J gene: TRBJ1-6
CDR3 protein: CASSQDPLDSSNSPLHF
CDR3 DNA: TGCGCCAGCAGCCAAGACCCCCTGGACAGTTCTAATTCACCCCTCCACTTT

D gene: .
V gene: TRBV2
clone size: .
CDR3 length: 12
J gene: TRBJ2-7
CDR3 protein: CASGTGYYEQYF
CDR3 DNA: TGTGCCAGCGGAACAGGGTACTACGAGCAGTACTTC